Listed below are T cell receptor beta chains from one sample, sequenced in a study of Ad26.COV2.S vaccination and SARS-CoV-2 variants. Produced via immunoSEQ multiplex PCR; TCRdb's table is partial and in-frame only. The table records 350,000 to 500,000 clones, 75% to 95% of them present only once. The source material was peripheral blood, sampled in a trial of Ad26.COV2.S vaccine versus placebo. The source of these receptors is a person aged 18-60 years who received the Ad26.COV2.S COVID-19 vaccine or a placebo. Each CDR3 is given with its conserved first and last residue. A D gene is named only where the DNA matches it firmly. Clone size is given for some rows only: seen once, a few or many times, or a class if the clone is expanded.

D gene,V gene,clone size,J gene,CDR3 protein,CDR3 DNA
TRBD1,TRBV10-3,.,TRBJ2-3,CAISERGQGTDTQYF,TGTGCCATCAGTGAGCGAGGACAGGGCACAGATACGCAGTATTTT
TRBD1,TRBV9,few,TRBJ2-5,CASSLGTGPQETQYF,TGTGCCAGCAGCCTCGGGACAGGACCTCAAGAGACCCAGTACTTC
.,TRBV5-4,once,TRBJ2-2,CASSRPPWESELFF,TGTGCCAGCAGCCGACCACCCTGGGAGTCTGAGCTGTTTTTT
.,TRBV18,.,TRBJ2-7,CASSPSTVFSYEQYF,TGTGCCAGCTCACCCTCGACAGTCTTCTCCTACGAGCAGTACTTC
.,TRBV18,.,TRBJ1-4,CASSPRDRDEKLFF,TGTGCCAGCTCACCGCGCGATAGGGATGAAAAACTGTTTTTT
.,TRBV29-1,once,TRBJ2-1,CSVEWGYNEQFF,TGCAGCGTTGAATGGGGGTACAATGAGCAGTTCTTC
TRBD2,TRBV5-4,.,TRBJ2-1,CASTTRTSGVYEQFF,TGTGCCAGTACAACTCGGACTAGCGGGGTCTATGAGCAGTTCTTC
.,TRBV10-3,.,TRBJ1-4,CAISERVPNEKLFF,TGTGCCATCAGTGAAAGGGTCCCAAATGAAAAACTGTTTTTT
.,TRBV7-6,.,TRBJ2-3,CASSLGGDPRTDTQYF,TGTGCCAGCAGCTTAGGTGGGGACCCCCGCACAGATACGCAGTATTTT
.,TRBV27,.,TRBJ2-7,CASAGDGSYEQYF,TGTGCCAGCGCCGGGGACGGCTCCTACGAGCAGTACTTC
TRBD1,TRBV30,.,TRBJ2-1,CAWTRQGAYNEQFF,TGTGCCTGGACCAGACAGGGAGCCTACAATGAGCAGTTCTTC
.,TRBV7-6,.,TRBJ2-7,CASSLAEAYEQYF,TGTGCCAGCAGCTTAGCGGAGGCCTACGAGCAGTACTTC
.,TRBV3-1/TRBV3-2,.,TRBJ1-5,CASSGGPGQPQHF,TGTGCCAGCAGCGGGGGTCCGGGTCAGCCCCAGCATTTT